A few counts support the clone carrying this T cell receptor (beta chain). Trimming at V came to 3 bases and at J to 5 bases, leaving 6 bases not matched to a gene. This CDR3 has 14 residues. Germline-derived CDR1 and CDR2 are WSHSY and SAAADI. Per the original data handling: Reference gene primer amplification yielded estimated nucleated cell counts. The table came from immunoSEQ multiplex PCR; TCRdb's copy has only in-frame clones and leaves some out. The D gene and trimming were derived from the DNA, and the V and J assignments and clone size from that table. The table includes over 80,000 clones, about 88% detected once. This sample was taken from a study of blood T cell repertoires in COVID-19. The overall study: Collection of acute and convalescent COVID-19 samples took place in the United States, Italy and Spain. PBMCs, B-cell-depleted T cells, or T cells provided the cDNA or gDNA that made up the material.

The receptor was isolated from a woman over 75 with acute or convalescent COVID-19. The sample consisted of peripheral blood. The J gene is TRBJ2-5, the V gene TRBV10-2, with 7 bases aligning to TRBD1. CDR3 DNA: TGCGCCAGCAGTGATGGGACAGTAATGGAGACCCAGTACTTC. It translates to CASSDGTVMETQYF.